A selection of T cell receptor beta chains follows, all from one sample in a study of blood T cell repertoires in COVID-19. This table comes from immunoSEQ multiplex PCR, and its TCRdb copy is limited to in-frame clones, with some not included. Here the sample spans under 300,000 clones, 75% to 90% being singletons. The sequenced sample consisted of PBMCs or T cells enriched from blood (not recorded which). Receptors originate from a woman under 30 who had recovered from COVID-19. The CDR3 runs from the conserved cysteine through the conserved F or W. The order of the fields is D gene, V gene, clone size, J gene, CDR3 DNA, CDR3 protein. A D gene is named only where the DNA matches it firmly. Size is omitted from some rows. Given values are once, few, many or a class for expanded clones.

>.|TRBV20-1|.|TRBJ1-1
TGCAGTGCTAGTTGGGGGGGTAAGACTTTCTTT
CSASWGGKTFF
>TRBD2|TRBV5-6|.|TRBJ2-7
TGTGCCAGCAGCTTACTAGGGAGGGGTAGGTCCTACGAGCAGTACTTC
CASSLLGRGRSYEQYF
>.|TRBV4-2|.|TRBJ1-2
TGTGCCAGCAGCCAAGATGGGGGGGGCGGTATAATCTATGGCTACACCTTC
CASSQDGGGGIIYGYTF
>TRBD1|TRBV27|.|TRBJ2-7
TGTGCCAGCAGTTTTACCGGGACAGGGGTAAAAGTCTACGAGCAGTACTTC
CASSFTGTGVKVYEQYF
>TRBD1|TRBV6-5|.|TRBJ1-5
TGTGCCAACGGACAGGGGCAGGATCAGCCCCAGCATTTT
CANGQGQDQPQHF
>.|TRBV19|.|TRBJ1-2
TGTGCCAGTCGACCGCCAGGGTACGGTAACTATGGCTACACCTTC
CASRPPGYGNYGYTF
>TRBD1|TRBV15|.|TRBJ1-5
TGTGCCACCAGGCGAGGGGGCTTTGGGGATCAGCCCCAGCATTTT
CATRRGGFGDQPQHF
>.|TRBV11-2|.|TRBJ2-5
TGTGCCAGCAGCTTTCGTCCGGGCGGGGAGACCCAGTACTTC
CASSFRPGGETQYF
>.|TRBV27|.|TRBJ2-7
TGTGCCAGCAGTTTACAGGGGCGGTACGAGCAGTACTTC
CASSLQGRYEQYF
>.|TRBV4-1|few|TRBJ1-2
TGCGCCAGCAGCCAACCAAACTATGGCTACACCTTC
CASSQPNYGYTF
>TRBD1|TRBV6-5|once|TRBJ1-4
TGTGCCAGCAGTTACTCGCGACAGGGAAACATGTTTTTT
CASSYSRQGNMFF
>TRBD2|TRBV5-4|.|TRBJ2-1
TGTGCCAGCAGCCTGGGGAGCGGGGGGCCCAATGAGCAGTTCTTC
CASSLGSGGPNEQFF
>TRBD1|TRBV7-2|.|TRBJ1-6
TGTGCCAGCAACAGGGGGTCCTATAATTCACCCCTCCACTTT
CASNRGSYNSPLHF
>.|TRBV6-6|.|TRBJ2-7
TGTGCCAGCAGTTACTCGACAGGACAGCCCTACGAGCAGTACTTC
CASSYSTGQPYEQYF
>TRBD1|TRBV12-5|.|TRBJ2-7
TGTGCTACGGGACAGAGCCCCACGGGGACCTACGAGCAGTACTTC
CATGQSPTGTYEQYF
>TRBD1|TRBV11-3|.|TRBJ2-1
TGTGCCAGCAGAAGGACAGGTGTGGACAATGAGCAGTTCTTC
CASRRTGVDNEQFF
>TRBD2|TRBV3-1/TRBV3-2|.|TRBJ2-7
TGTGCCAGCAGCCTGGGGCGGGGGGTTACCTACGAGCAGTACTTC
CASSLGRGVTYEQYF
>TRBD2|TRBV6-2/TRBV6-3|once|TRBJ2-7
TGTGCCAGCAGTTCGGTCCGGGCGGGGGGCAGGAACGAGCAGTACTTC
CASSSVRAGGRNEQYF
>TRBD1|TRBV3-1/TRBV3-2|.|TRBJ2-2
TGTGCCAGCAGTCCCAGGGGGTCGAACACCGGGGAGCTGTTTTTT
CASSPRGSNTGELFF
>.|TRBV7-9|.|TRBJ1-1
TGTGCCAGCAGCTTCAACAGGGACACTGAAGCTTTCTTT
CASSFNRDTEAFF
>.|TRBV5-6|few|TRBJ2-1
TGTGCCAGCAGCTTGGTGGCCCCTCACAATGAGCAGTTCTTC
CASSLVAPHNEQFF
>.|TRBV27|.|TRBJ1-4
TGTGCCAGCAGTTCCCCCACCCTCGGGGGGTACGAAAAACTGTTTTTT
CASSSPTLGGYEKLFF
>TRBD2|TRBV7-2|.|TRBJ2-3
TGTGCCAGCAGCTTATCCCTAGGAGCGGGGGTTGATACGCAGTATTTT
CASSLSLGAGVDTQYF
>TRBD1|TRBV10-1|.|TRBJ2-7
TGCGCCAGCGCAAGGGACAGGGATACCTACGAGCAGTACTTC
CASARDRDTYEQYF
>.|TRBV29-1|.|TRBJ1-2
TGCAGCGTTGAGCGGCAGTTTAACTATGGCTACACCTTC
CSVERQFNYGYTF
>TRBD1|TRBV19|.|TRBJ1-2
TGTGCCAGTAGTATGGTGTCGGCAGGGGGCTATGGCTACACCTTC
CASSMVSAGGYGYTF
>.|TRBV18|.|TRBJ1-6
TGTGCCAGCTCAGCGGCTGTTGATTCACCCCTCCACTTT
CASSAAVDSPLHF
>TRBD2|TRBV5-4|.|TRBJ2-5
TGTGCCAGCAGCCAGACTAGCGGGGCGCAAGAGACCCAGTACTTC
CASSQTSGAQETQYF
>.|TRBV12-2|.|TRBJ1-1
TGTGCAAGTCGCTTAGCGTTACCCCGGGACAGGGAAGGAAGCACTGAAGCTTTCTTT
CASRLALPRDREGSTEAFF
>TRBD1|TRBV5-1|.|TRBJ1-1
TGCGCCAGCAGCTTAAACCCAGGGGGCGGCACTGAAGCTTTCTTT
CASSLNPGGGTEAFF
>TRBD2|TRBV5-1|.|TRBJ2-7
TGCGCCAGCAGGAGGGAGGGCGAGCAGTACTTC
CASRREGEQYF
>.|TRBV3-1/TRBV3-2|.|TRBJ1-2
TGTGCCAGCAGCCAAGGGACACAGGACCTCTATGGCTACACCTTC
CASSQGTQDLYGYTF
>.|TRBV12-3/TRBV12-4|.|TRBJ1-2
TGTGCCAGCAGGTCACAGGGAAGCTATGGCTACACCTTC
CASRSQGSYGYTF
>.|TRBV11-1|.|TRBJ2-2
TGTGCCAGCAGCTTAGCGGGCCGGAACACCGGGGAGCTGTTTTTT
CASSLAGRNTGELFF
>.|TRBV7-9|.|TRBJ1-1
TGTGCCAGCAGCGTCTACACTGAAGCTTTCTTT
CASSVYTEAFF
>.|TRBV14|.|TRBJ1-2
TGTGCCAGCAGCCAAGCCAGGGGCTATGGCTACACCTTC
CASSQARGYGYTF
>.|TRBV5-1|.|TRBJ2-1
TGCGCCAGCAGCGCCCACACCATACAGGGAAACTCCTACAATGAGCAGTTCTTC
CASSAHTIQGNSYNEQFF